This entry lists 8 T cell receptor beta chains sequenced from one sample in a study of blood T cells in healthy people across ages. Using a J-beta primer mix together with a sample-barcoded 5' primer, a second PCR was run for roughly 7 to 12 cycles. TCRdb re-called the 5' RACE reads with MiXCR, one entry per CDR3 protein. This sample has about 970,000 distinct CDR3 sequences, with roughly half found just once. Input material: blood. These receptors were obtained from a woman in her sixties or seventies in good health.

The chain is built from TRBV7-6 and TRBJ2-7, with a weak D call TRBD2 (5 bases). Between the trimmed V and J ends, which lost 5 bases and 4 bases, there was a span of 18 bases. The CDR3 covers 15 residues. The germline V gene encodes CDR1 SGHVS and CDR2 FNYEAQ. CDR3 sequence (DNA): TGTGCCAGCAGCCCACGGACTGTTAATCCTTACGAGCAGTACTTC. Its protein product is CASSPRTVNPYEQYF. The variable domain in full, with the rest retrieved from reference TRBV7-6 and TRBJ2-7, is GAGVSQSPRYKVTKRGQDVALRCDPISGHVSLYWYRQALGQGPEFLTYFNYEAQQDKSGLPNDRFSAERPEGSISTLTIQRTEQRDSAMYRCASSPRTVNPYEQYFGPGTRLTVT.

This clonotype showed up just a few times. This chain connects TRBV5-6 to TRBJ2-4; maybe TRBD2 (6 bases). With the DNA end fitting TRBJ2-7 better, the J assignment may be wrong. Germline CDR1 and CDR2: SGHDT and YYEEEE. This CDR3 is built from 15 residues. The CDR3 is CASSPGVARGNEQYF. As DNA, the CDR3 is TGTGCCAGCAGCCCGGGGGTCGCAAGAGGCAACGAGCAGTACTTC.

For the CDR3, the DNA is TGTGCCAGCAGCCAAAACGGTCTCGCCTATGGCTACACCTTC. Amino acids: CASSQNGLAYGYTF. J is TRBJ1-2 and V is TRBV3-1; D call uncertain. Germline CDR1 reads LGHDT; CDR2 reads YNNKEL (reference sequence). The CDR3 length is 14 residues. Trimming took 2 bases from V and 4 from J, leaving 11 bases between them.

In this sample, this clonotype turned up a few times. The J gene is TRBJ2-5, the V gene TRBV28; 7 bases map to TRBD1. The last part of the DNA fits TRBJ2-7 better; the J call may be wrong. The germline gives CDR1 MDHEN, CDR2 SYDVKM. CDR3 size: 12 residues. CDR3 residues: CASRGQLYEQYF. CDR3 nucleotide sequence: TGTGCCAGCAGGGGACAGCTCTACGAGCAGTACTTC.

Only a few counts were recorded for this clonotype. The gene calls are TRBV20-1 and TRBJ2-3, with 8 bases aligning to TRBD2. The CDR3 covers 15 residues. Germline CDR1 and CDR2: DFQATT and SNEGSKA (reference sequence). V gave up 5 bases and J gave up 4 bases; unmatched junction bases: 11. The CDR3 here is CSAGWAGGPPDTQYF. Here the CDR3 DNA reads TGCAGTGCTGGGTGGGCGGGAGGCCCCCCAGATACGCAGTATTTT.

The chain links TRBV2 to TRBJ2-7, with D possibly called TRBD1 or TRBD2 (5 bases each). Trimming pared 8 bases from V and 2 bases from J, leaving 16 bases between. This CDR3 region has 14 residues. Germline V gene lookup returns CDR1 SNHLY and CDR2 FYNNEI. CDR3 sequence reads: CASGDRGFTYEQYF. DNA for the CDR3: TGTGCCAGCGGGGATCGGGGCTTCACCTACGAGCAGTACTTC.

This clonotype was counted only a few times. This sequence joins TRBV7-2 and TRBJ1-2; TRBD1 matches at 8 bases. Germline V gene data show CDR1 as SGHTA and CDR2 as FQGNSA. The CDR3 is 15 residues long. V dropped 0 bases and J dropped 8; count of bases not matched to a gene: 8. CDR3 amino acids: CASSLATGGAGGYTF. CDR3 DNA sequence: TGTGCCAGCAGCTTAGCAACAGGGGGAGCAGGAGGCTACACCTTC.

V usage is TRBV18 and J usage is TRBJ2-5; unclear D gene. Gene TRBJ2-7 matches the end of the DNA better, so the J call may be wrong. Germline assignment: CDR1 KGHSH and CDR2 LQKENI. The CDR3 contains 13 residues. CDR3 DNA: TGTGCCAGCTCACCATTACCGGATTCCGAGCAGTACTTC. Translating gives CASSPLPDSEQYF.